These T cell receptor beta chains were read from a single sample in a study of Graves' ophthalmopathy and Graves' hyperthyroidism. Each CDR3 protein is one row after TCRdb ran MiXCR on the multiplex PCR reads. The sample lists about 700,000 distinct CDR3 sequences, about 40% seen once, with over 2.5% in the top ten. The sequenced material came from peripheral blood. Receptors were obtained from an adult man with Graves' ophthalmopathy. The CDR3 runs from the conserved cysteine through the conserved F or W. The D gene is left open where the match is weak. Size is omitted from some rows. Given values are once, few, many or a class for expanded clones.

d_call clone_size j_call v_call cdr3_nt cdr3_aa
- - TRBJ2-1 TRBV2 TGTGCCAGCAGTGCATTGAGGACAAACAATGAGCAGTTCTTC CASSALRTNNEQFF
- many TRBJ2-7 TRBV4-1 TGCGCCAGCAGCCAAGGACCGTTGTTCTCCTACGAGCAGTACTTC CASSQGPLFSYEQYF
- - TRBJ2-2 TRBV6-1 TGTGCCAGCAGCTGGGCCTATTCGAACACCGGGGAGCTGTTTTTT CASSWAYSNTGELFF
- many TRBJ1-4 TRBV11-3 TGTGCCAGCAGCCGAGGAGGGGGAGGCGAAAAACTGTTTTTT CASSRGGGGEKLFF
- many TRBJ2-7 TRBV7-9 TGTGCCAGCAGCTTCGCAGACAGAGAGCAGTACTTC CASSFADREQYF
- - TRBJ2-2 TRBV19 TGTGCCAGTAAGGGGTCAGTTAACACCGGGGAGCTGTTTTTT CASKGSVNTGELFF
- few TRBJ2-7 TRBV12-3/TRBV12-4 TGTGCCAGCAGTTACGTGGCTTTCGAGCAGTACTTC CASSYVAFEQYF
- - TRBJ2-7 TRBV2 TGTGCCAGCAGTTTTGAGGGGGCCTACGAGCAGTACTTC CASSFEGAYEQYF
- - TRBJ2-6 TRBV29-1 TGCAGCGTTAAAGGGGCCAACGTCCTGACTTTC CSVKGANVLTF
TRBD1 many TRBJ1-1 TRBV7-9 TGTGCCAGCAGCCAGGGGGCGCCCGGTAGCACTGAAGCTTTCTTT CASSQGAPGSTEAFF
TRBD1 - TRBJ1-4 TRBV10-3 TGTGCCAGCAGTAGACAGGGGAAAAAACTGTTTTTT CASSRQGKKLFF
- - TRBJ1-2 TRBV7-3 TGTGCCAGCAGCCAAACCCAGGCAAACTATGGCTACACCTTC CASSQTQANYGYTF
TRBD1 - TRBJ2-5 TRBV27 TGTGCCAGCAGTTTAACAGGGGAAGCGACCCAGTACTTC CASSLTGEATQYF
- - TRBJ1-2 TRBV10-3 TGTGCCATCACCTTAGGAGGGCAGTATGGCTACACCTTC CAITLGGQYGYTF
- many TRBJ2-2 TRBV2 TGTGCCAGCAGCGTCCTTAGGGCTAACACCGGGGAGCTGTTTTTT CASSVLRANTGELFF
- many TRBJ2-5 TRBV12-3/TRBV12-4 TGTGCCAGCAGTTTTTGGGGGGGCGAAGAGACCCAGTACTTC CASSFWGGEETQYF
- many TRBJ1-3 TRBV2 TGTGCCAGCAGTGGGGGCAAAAGCTCTGGAAACACCATATATTTT CASSGGKSSGNTIYF
- many TRBJ1-1 TRBV7-9 TGTGCCAGCAGCCATTGGACGGAACCGACCATTGAAGCTTTCTTT CASSHWTEPTIEAFF
TRBD1 many TRBJ1-2 TRBV7-9 TGTGCCAGCAGCTCCCCACAGGGGAGGGGGAATGGCTACACCTTC CASSSPQGRGNGYTF
- once TRBJ1-1 TRBV2 TGTGCCAGCACAACCGGGACACCGAACACTGAAGCTTTCTTT CASTTGTPNTEAFF
TRBD1 many TRBJ1-1 TRBV19 TGTGCCAGTAGTATTAGACAGGGCCTTGAAGCTTTCTTT CASSIRQGLEAFF
TRBD1 many TRBJ2-7 TRBV19 TGTGCCAGTAGTACCTACAGGGGTGAAGAGCAGTACTTC CASSTYRGEEQYF
- - TRBJ2-1 TRBV5-1 TGCGCCAGCGGGACGGATGAGCAGTTCTTC CASGTDEQFF
- many TRBJ1-5 TRBV19 TGTGCCAGTAGTGGACAGCAAGCCTACTGGAGGGACAATCAGCCCCAGCATTTT CASSGQQAYWRDNQPQHF
- many TRBJ1-1 TRBV5-5 TGTGCCAGCAGCTTTTGGGCAGGCCAGGGCACTGAAGCTTTCTTT CASSFWAGQGTEAFF